The entry below gives a single TCR beta chain sequence along with its context. V gave up 5 bases and J gave up 5 bases, with 15 bases separating them. The germline V gene encodes CDR1 MNHEY and CDR2 SVGEGT. The CDR3 sequence is 14 residues long. The data stem from a study of control samples from healthy donors and cancer patients. TCRdb's table, derived via immunoSEQ multiplex PCR, lists solely in-frame clones and lacks some. The table includes about 65,000 clones, 90% detected once. The chain carries TRBV6-2 or TRBV6-3 and TRBJ1-1, with a tentative D call TRBD1 (5 bases). This sequence originates from a woman in her fifties or sixties with colorectal cancer. Sequenced material: PBMCs. The DNA for the CDR3 is TGTGCCAGCAGTCGACAGTCCGGTTTTACTGAAGCTTTCTTT. It encodes CASSRQSGFTEAFF.